This entry features one T cell receptor (beta chain) sequence. The repertoire was sequenced with immunoSEQ multiplex PCR; TCRdb's copy has only in-frame clones and lacks some. The sample records 550,000 to 700,000 clones, 55% to 85% being singletons. These data belong to a study of shared clonotypes between healthy human individuals. Trimming left V 3 bases short and J 2 bases short, with 5 bases between. This CDR3 has 12 amino acids. Germline loops: CDR1 SNHLY, CDR2 FYNNEI. The sequence was obtained from a woman aged 30 to 39 in good health. V and J are TRBV2 and TRBJ2-7; unclear D gene. The sequencing input was memory CD4+ T cells sorted from blood. Subset reported: CD45RA-negative fraction. The CDR3 bases are TGTGCCAGCAGTGACCAGGCCTACGAGCAGTACTTC. Protein: CASSDQAYEQYF. Supplemented by reference TRBV2 and TRBJ2-7, the full variable domain reads EPEVTQTPSHQVTQMGQEVILRCVPISNHLYFYWYRQILGQKVEFLVSFYNNEISEKSEIFDDQFSVERPDGSNFTLKIRSTKLEDSAMYFCASSDQAYEQYFGPGTRLTVT.